This T cell receptor beta chain was sequenced during a study of human T cells and chemical hapten exposure. Study as a whole: Throughout the approximately 24-week study, diphenylcyclopropenone was applied weekly to the patients' scalps.

Broader study findings: There were significantly more large CDR3 similarity clusters among expanded TCRs than among controls.

A remark on this clonotype: The antigen is undetermined.

Stated time point: pre-sensitization, week 0. Treatment described: therapeutic diphenylcyclopropenone sensitization with weekly scalp DPC. Non-pregnant alopecia patients aged 18 to 70, suitable for DPC therapy. A single record per CDR3 protein comes from TCRdb applying MiXCR to the RACE reads. Seen here are about 120,000 distinct CDR3 sequences, roughly 14% observed once, and the top ten hold roughly 3.1%. Looked up from germline, CDR1 is LNHDA and CDR2 is SQIVND (reference sequence). V gave up 5 bases and J gave up 0 bases; unmatched junction bases: 7. This CDR3 is 17 amino acids long. The sequencing used whole blood, collected in connection with sensitization to the hapten diphenylcyclopropenone (DPC). The chain employs TRBV19 and TRBJ2-6, with 7 bases fitting TRBD1. The TCR sequence derives from a woman aged 18-29 years with alopecia areata. Some clones in this sample may be carry-over from other donors' samples. In nucleotides, the CDR3 is TGTGCCAGTAGTGCGGCTACAGGGGCCTCTGGGGCCAACGTCCTGACTTTC. This translates into CASSAATGASGANVLTF.